This T cell receptor beta chain was observed in a study of vaccination effects on CD4 cells after COVID-19. General observations from the study: Both infection-induced and vaccine-induced clones contracted markedly at late post-vaccination timepoints. Healthy vaccinees' vaccine-induced clones included only 1 of 255 that recognized common cold coronaviruses. The authors studied few convalescent patients and collected no early post-infection timepoints.

This clone occurred once. Its antigen is as yet unknown. Antigen-specific CD4+ T cells were expanded with viral peptide pools in the ViraFEST assay before sequencing. With 9 to 11 days of culture completed, CD4+ T cells were isolated. All participants had two doses of either the BNT162b2 or mRNA-1273 vaccine. IL-2 medium took the place of half the medium on both days 3 and 7. Libraries were prepared by immunoSEQ multiplex PCR; TCRdb keeps only in-frame clonotypes and omits some of them. The sample lists fewer than 25,000 clones, around 77% occurring once. The germline V gene has CDR1 MGHRA and CDR2 YSYEKL. The V gene end was trimmed by 3 bases and the J gene end by 2 bases; junction bases not matched to a gene: 5. The CDR3 has 15 residues.

This specimen consisted of CD4+ T cells from PBMCs cultured with HCoV-NL63 spike peptides, obtained after COVID-19 vaccination. The chain employs TRBV4-1 and TRBJ2-7, with 9 bases identical to TRBD1. The origin of this receptor is a human donor who received a COVID-19 vaccine. CDR3 protein: CASSQGGQGTYEQYF. DNA for the CDR3: TGCGCCAGCAGCCAGGGCGGACAGGGGACCTACGAGCAGTACTTC.